These 3 T cell receptor beta chains originate from one sample sequenced in a study of T cell responses to AZD1222 COVID-19 vaccine. Assay used: immunoSEQ multiplex PCR; TCRdb lists only in-frame clones, some missing. The data show about 140,000 clones, 91% seen once. The starting material was peripheral blood, obtained on day 0 of AZD1222 vaccination. These TCRs come from an adult in good health.

CDR3 sequence: CATSARVSYNEQFF. The CDR3 nucleotides read TGTGCCACCAGTGCCAGGGTCTCCTACAATGAGCAGTTCTTC. V usage is TRBV24-1 and J usage is TRBJ2-1, with D perhaps matching TRBD1 (5 bases). The CDR3 runs 14 residues. V was shortened by 5 bases and J by 0 bases, with 7 bases between the two germline ends. Germline V CDR1 and CDR2: KGHDR, SFDVKD.

The chain joins TRBV9 to TRBJ2-6; D call uncertain. V was cut by 0 bases and J by 2 bases, with 9 bases left in between. Germline V lookup: CDR1 SGDLS, CDR2 YYNGEE. The CDR3 loop spans 16 amino acids. CDR3 amino acids: CASSVEGSAGANVLTF. DNA for the CDR3: TGTGCCAGCAGCGTAGAAGGGTCTGCTGGGGCCAACGTCCTGACTTTC.

CDR3 in DNA: TGCGCCAGCAGCCCCCAAGGTACAGGGAGGAATTCACCCCTCCACTTT. It specifies CASSPQGTGRNSPLHF. This chain uses TRBV5-1 with TRBJ1-6; D is perhaps TRBD1 (6 bases). CDR1 and CDR2 (germline): SGHRS, YFSETQ. The CDR3 has 16 residues. The ends were cut back, 4 bases at V and 7 bases at J, with 18 bases in the middle.